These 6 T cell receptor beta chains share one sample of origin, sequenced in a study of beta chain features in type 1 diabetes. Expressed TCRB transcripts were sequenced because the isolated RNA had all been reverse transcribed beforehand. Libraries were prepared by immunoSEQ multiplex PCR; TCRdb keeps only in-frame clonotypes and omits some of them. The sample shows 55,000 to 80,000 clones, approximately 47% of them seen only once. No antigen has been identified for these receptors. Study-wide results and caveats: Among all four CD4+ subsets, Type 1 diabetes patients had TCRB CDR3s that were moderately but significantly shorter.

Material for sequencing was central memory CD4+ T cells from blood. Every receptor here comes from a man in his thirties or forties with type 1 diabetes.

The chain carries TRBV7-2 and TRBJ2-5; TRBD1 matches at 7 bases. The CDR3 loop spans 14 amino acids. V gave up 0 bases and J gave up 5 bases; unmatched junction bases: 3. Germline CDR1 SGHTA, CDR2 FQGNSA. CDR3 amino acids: CASSLAGGRETQYF. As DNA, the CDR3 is TGTGCCAGCAGCTTAGCAGGGGGCCGGGAGACCCAGTACTTC.

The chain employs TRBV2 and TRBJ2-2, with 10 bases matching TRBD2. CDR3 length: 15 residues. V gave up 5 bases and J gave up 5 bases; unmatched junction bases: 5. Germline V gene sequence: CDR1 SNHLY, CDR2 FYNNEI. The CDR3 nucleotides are TGTGCCAGCAGTTTAGCGGGGGGCCGAACCGGGGAGCTGTTTTTT. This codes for CASSLAGGRTGELFF.

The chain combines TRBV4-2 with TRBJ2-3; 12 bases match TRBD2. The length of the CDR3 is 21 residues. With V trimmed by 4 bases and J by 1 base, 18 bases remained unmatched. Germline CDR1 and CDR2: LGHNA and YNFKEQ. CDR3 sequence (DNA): TGTGCCAGCAGCCCGGAAATACTAGCGGGAGGTCAGTCTTTTGGCACAGATACGCAGTATTTT. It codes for CASSPEILAGGQSFGTDTQYF.

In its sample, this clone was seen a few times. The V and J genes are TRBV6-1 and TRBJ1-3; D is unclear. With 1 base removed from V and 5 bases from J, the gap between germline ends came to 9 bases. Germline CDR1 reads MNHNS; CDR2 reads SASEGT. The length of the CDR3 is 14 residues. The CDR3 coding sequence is TGTGCCAGCAGTGAAGGTACACTACGAAACACCATATATTTT. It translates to CASSEGTLRNTIYF.

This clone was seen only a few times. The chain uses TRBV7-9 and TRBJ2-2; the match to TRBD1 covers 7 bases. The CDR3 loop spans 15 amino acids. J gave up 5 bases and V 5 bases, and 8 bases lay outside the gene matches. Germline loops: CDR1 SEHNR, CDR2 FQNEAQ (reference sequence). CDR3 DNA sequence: TGTGCCAGCAGCCCTGGACAGGTGACGACCGGGGAGCTGTTTTTT. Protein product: CASSPGQVTTGELFF.

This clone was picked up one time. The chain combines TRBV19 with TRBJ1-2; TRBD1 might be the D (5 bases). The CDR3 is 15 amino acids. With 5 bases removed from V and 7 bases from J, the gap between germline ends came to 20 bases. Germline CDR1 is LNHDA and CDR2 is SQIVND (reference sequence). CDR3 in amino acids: CASSPSPGLGSGYTF. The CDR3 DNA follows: TGTGCCAGTAGTCCTAGCCCGGGACTTGGTTCTGGCTACACCTTC.